The 13 T cell receptor beta chains below all came from one sample that was sequenced in a study of T cells in Graves' hyperthyroidism and ophthalmopathy. What was amplified from RNA transcripts were TCR beta CDR3 regions. Primed by the HTBI set, a first-round RT-PCR was run on the TCR CDR3. TCRdb processed the multiplex PCR reads anew with MiXCR; each CDR3 protein has one entry. The sample includes more than 350,000 distinct CDR3 sequences, under 15% of them seen just once. The sequenced sample was blood. All receptors derive from a woman younger than 45 with Graves' hyperthyroidism.

On this clonotype: Since a much larger clone is just one base distant, this may be a read error. The rearrangement joins TRBV28 to TRBJ2-1, with 8 bases identical to TRBD2. The germline CDR1 and CDR2 sequences are MDHEN and SYDVKM. This CDR3 spans 16 amino acids. The V and J ends lost 7 bases and 4 bases, in that order; junction bases with no gene match: 12. The CDR3 DNA reads as TGTGCCAGCATCAACTCGGGAGTAGCGGGGTACAATGAGCAGTTCTTC. It encodes CASINSGVAGYNEQFF.

This chain links TRBV4-1 with TRBJ2-3, with TRBD2 matching over 10 bases. Germline V gene data show CDR1 as MGHRA and CDR2 as YSYEKL. V dropped 3 bases and J dropped 1; count of bases not matched to a gene: 22. The CDR3 loop spans 22 amino acids. CDR3 region: CASSHANLRRAAGGLGTDTQYF. For the CDR3, the DNA is TGCGCCAGCAGCCACGCAAACTTGCGGCGTGCAGCGGGAGGGCTAGGCACAGATACGCAGTATTTT.

This clonotype was detected a few times. The chain combines TRBV28 with TRBJ1-6; no reliable D call. Germline V CDR1 and CDR2: MDHEN, SYDVKM. The V end was cut by 6 bases, the J end by 10 bases, with 16 bases between. The CDR3 contains 14 residues. The CDR3 DNA sequence: TGTGCCAGCAGCCGAGAGGTCCGAAGCTCACCCCTCCACTTT. Translated: CASSREVRSSPLHF.

The gene calls are TRBV28 and TRBJ1-4; D not certain. V was shortened by 3 bases and J by 8 bases, with 13 bases between the two germline ends. Germline lookup yields CDR1 MDHEN and CDR2 SYDVKM. The CDR3 is made up of 14 amino acids. The CDR3 DNA reads TGTGCCAGCAGTTTGGAACAGCTAGGGGAAAAACTGTTTTTT. Its translation is CASSLEQLGEKLFF. Full variable domain (rest looked up from reference TRBV28 and TRBJ1-4): DVKVTQSSRYLVKRTGEKVFLECVQDMDHENMFWYRQDPGLGLRLIYFSYDVKMKEKGDIPEGYSVSREKKERFSLILESASTNQTSMYLCASSLEQLGEKLFFGSGTQLSVL.

This clonotype has a count of ten or more. CDR3 DNA sequence: TGTGCCAGCTCACCACCGTCTCGCGTAGTTTACAATGAGCAGTTCTTC. Protein product: CASSPPSRVVYNEQFF. The rearrangement joins TRBV18 to TRBJ2-1; no firm D call. Germline loops: CDR1 KGHSH, CDR2 LQKENI. Trimming took 0 bases from V and 4 from J, leaving 13 bases between them. The CDR3 totals 16 residues.

CDR3 nucleotide sequence: TGTGCCAGGAGGGACTTATACAATGAGCAGTTCTTC. Amino acid sequence: CARRDLYNEQFF. The gene calls are TRBV13 and TRBJ2-1; TRBD2 is a possible D gene (6 bases). This CDR3 region has 12 residues. V was trimmed by 9 bases and J by 4 bases, leaving 10 bases between them. CDR1 is PRHDT, CDR2 FYEKMQ, per germline (reference sequence).

Notes on this clonotype: Germline and junction disagree at one end, which may indicate a read error. The V and J genes are TRBV6-1 and TRBJ1-2; TRBD1 aligns across 9 bases. The CDR3 sequence is 15 residues long. Per germline, CDR1 MNHNS and CDR2 SASEGT. The CDR3 spells CASSRDRDVLGGYTF. CDR3 nucleotides: TGTGCCAGCAGCCGGGACAGGGATGTTCTGGGTGGCTACACTTTC.

In this sample, this clonotype turned up many times. The V gene is TRBV28, the J gene TRBJ2-1; possible D gene TRBD1, 6 bases. The CDR3 is made up of 13 amino acids. V lost 3 bases and J lost 6, with 9 bases in between. Germline loops: CDR1 MDHEN, CDR2 SYDVKM. CDR3 protein: CASSLLGANEQFF. The CDR3 nucleotides read TGTGCCAGCAGTTTGTTGGGGGCCAATGAGCAGTTCTTC.

This clonotype came up a few times. The gene calls are TRBV6-1 and TRBJ2-7, with a tentative D call TRBD1 (5 bases). Trimming pared 4 bases from V and 0 bases from J, leaving 10 bases between. CDR3 length: 14 amino acids. Germline V gene sequence: CDR1 MNHNS, CDR2 SASEGT. For the CDR3, the DNA is TGTGCCAGCAGTGCCAGGGCAGACTCCTACGAGCAGTACTTC. Amino acids: CASSARADSYEQYF.

This clonotype came up many times. This chain joins TRBV25-1 and TRBJ2-3; D possibly matches TRBD1 or TRBD2 (6 bases each). Trimming shortened V by 3 bases and J by 2 bases, and 12 bases separated the two germline ends. Germline V CDR1 and CDR2: MGHDK, SYGVNS. The CDR3 loop spans 15 amino acids. The DNA for the CDR3 is TGTGCCAGCAGTGACACGGGGGCTATCACAGATACGCAGTATTTT. Translated: CASSDTGAITDTQYF.

The chain links TRBV28 to TRBJ2-1, with TRBD2 identical over 7 bases. The CDR3 consists of 14 residues. With V trimmed by 4 bases and J by 3 bases, 3 bases remained unmatched. Germline CDR1 MDHEN, CDR2 SYDVKM. CDR3 in amino acids: CASSSSGNYNEQFF. The CDR3 DNA reads TGTGCCAGCAGTTCGAGCGGGAACTACAATGAGCAGTTCTTC.

The chain recombines TRBV28 with TRBJ1-4; 7 positions match TRBD1. This CDR3 is built from 16 residues. Germline CDR1 and CDR2: MDHEN and SYDVKM. J lost 4 bases, V lost 3 bases, and 8 bases had no gene match. This chain's CDR3 is CASSLNQGEINEKLFF. CDR3 DNA: TGTGCCAGCAGTTTGAACCAGGGGGAGATTAATGAAAAACTGTTTTTT.

The table lists this clonotype with a few counts. The genes are TRBV28 and TRBJ1-2; D remains ambiguous. This CDR3 region has 13 residues. In germline, CDR1 is MDHEN, CDR2 SYDVKM. The V and J ends lost 6 bases and 8 bases respectively, with 16 bases between them. CDR3 bases: TGTGCCAGCAGACCCGACACCCAGCGGGGCTACACCTTC. Its protein is CASRPDTQRGYTF.